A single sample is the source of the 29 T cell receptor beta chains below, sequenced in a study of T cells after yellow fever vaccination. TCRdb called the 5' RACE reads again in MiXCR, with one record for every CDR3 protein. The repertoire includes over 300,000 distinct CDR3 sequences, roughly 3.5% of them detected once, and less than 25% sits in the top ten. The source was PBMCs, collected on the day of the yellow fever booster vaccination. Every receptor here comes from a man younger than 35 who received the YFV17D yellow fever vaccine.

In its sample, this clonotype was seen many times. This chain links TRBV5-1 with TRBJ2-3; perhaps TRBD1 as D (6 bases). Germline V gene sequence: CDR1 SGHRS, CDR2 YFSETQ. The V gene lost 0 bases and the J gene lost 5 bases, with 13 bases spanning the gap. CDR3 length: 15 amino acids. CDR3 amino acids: CASSLGQARGDTQYF. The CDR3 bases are TGCGCCAGCAGCTTGGGGCAGGCCAGGGGAGATACGCAGTATTTT.

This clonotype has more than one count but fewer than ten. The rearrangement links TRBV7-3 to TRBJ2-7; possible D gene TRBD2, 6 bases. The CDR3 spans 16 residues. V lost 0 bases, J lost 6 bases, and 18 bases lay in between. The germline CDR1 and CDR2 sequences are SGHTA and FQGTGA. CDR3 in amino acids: CASSLTAFGGMTEQYF. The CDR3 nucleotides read TGTGCCAGCAGCTTAACAGCTTTCGGGGGTATGACCGAGCAGTACTTC.

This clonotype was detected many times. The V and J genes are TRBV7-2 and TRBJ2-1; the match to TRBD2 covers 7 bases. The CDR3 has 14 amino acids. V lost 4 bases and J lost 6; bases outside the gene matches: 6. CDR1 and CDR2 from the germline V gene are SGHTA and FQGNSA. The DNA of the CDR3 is TGTGCCAGCAGCTCCCGACTAGCTCCCAATGAGCAGTTCTTC. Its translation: CASSSRLAPNEQFF.

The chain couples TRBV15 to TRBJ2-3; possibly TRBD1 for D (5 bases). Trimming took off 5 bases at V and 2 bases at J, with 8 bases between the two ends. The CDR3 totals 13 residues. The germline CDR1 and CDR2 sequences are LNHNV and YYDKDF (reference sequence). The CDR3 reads CATSPRATDTQYF. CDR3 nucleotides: TGTGCCACCAGCCCCAGGGCCACAGATACGCAGTATTTT.

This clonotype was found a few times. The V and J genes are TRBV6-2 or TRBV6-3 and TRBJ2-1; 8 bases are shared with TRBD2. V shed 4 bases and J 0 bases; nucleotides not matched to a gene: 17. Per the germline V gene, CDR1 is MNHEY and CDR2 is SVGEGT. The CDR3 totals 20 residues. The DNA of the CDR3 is TGTGCCAGCAGTTGGGTGGAACGGGGGGGCCTGTCCGGCTCCTACAATGAGCAGTTCTTC. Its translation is CASSWVERGGLSGSYNEQFF.

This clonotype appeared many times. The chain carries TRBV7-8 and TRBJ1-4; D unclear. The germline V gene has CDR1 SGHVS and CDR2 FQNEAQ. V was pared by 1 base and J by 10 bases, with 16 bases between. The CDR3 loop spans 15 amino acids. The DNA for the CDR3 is TGTGCCAGCAGCTTAGAAGCACAGCCCGGTGGAAAACTGTTTTTT. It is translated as CASSLEAQPGGKLFF.

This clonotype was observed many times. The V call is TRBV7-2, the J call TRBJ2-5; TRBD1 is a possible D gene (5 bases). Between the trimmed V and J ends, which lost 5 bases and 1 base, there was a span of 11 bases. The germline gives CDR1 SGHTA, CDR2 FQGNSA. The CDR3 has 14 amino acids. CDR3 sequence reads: CASSRTGPQETQYF. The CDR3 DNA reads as TGTGCCAGCAGCAGAACAGGACCCCAAGAGACCCAGTACTTC.

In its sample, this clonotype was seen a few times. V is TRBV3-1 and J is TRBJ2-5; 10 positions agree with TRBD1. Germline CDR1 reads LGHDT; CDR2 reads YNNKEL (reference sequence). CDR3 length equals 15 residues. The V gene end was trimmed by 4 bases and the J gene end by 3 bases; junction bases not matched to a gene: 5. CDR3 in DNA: TGTGCCAGCAGCCTCCTCGGGACAGGGGAAGAGACCCAGTACTTC. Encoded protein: CASSLLGTGEETQYF.

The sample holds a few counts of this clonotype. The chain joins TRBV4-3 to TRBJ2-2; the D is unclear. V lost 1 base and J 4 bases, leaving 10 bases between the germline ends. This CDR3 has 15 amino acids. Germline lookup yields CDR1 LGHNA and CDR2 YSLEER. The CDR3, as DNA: TGCGCCAGCAGCCAAGTGGGAAGTAGCACCGGGGAGCTGTTTTTT. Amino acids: CASSQVGSSTGELFF.

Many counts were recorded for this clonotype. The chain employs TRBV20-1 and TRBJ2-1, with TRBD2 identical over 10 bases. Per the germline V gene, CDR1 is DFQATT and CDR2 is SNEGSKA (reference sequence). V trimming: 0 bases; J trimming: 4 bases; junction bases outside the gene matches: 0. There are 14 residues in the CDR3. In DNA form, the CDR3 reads TGCAGTGCTAGAGATAGCGGGGGGTACAATGAGCAGTTCTTC. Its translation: CSARDSGGYNEQFF.

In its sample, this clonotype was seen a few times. The CDR3 sequence is CASSQVPGQGREKLFF. The DNA for the CDR3 is TGCGCCAGCAGCCAAGTCCCGGGACAGGGGCGAGAAAAACTGTTTTTT. The V call is TRBV4-1, the J call TRBJ1-4; 10 bases match TRBD1. The ends lost 1 base at V and 8 bases at J; junction bases unmatched: 7. Looked up from germline, CDR1 is MGHRA and CDR2 is YSYEKL. The CDR3 is 16 residues long.

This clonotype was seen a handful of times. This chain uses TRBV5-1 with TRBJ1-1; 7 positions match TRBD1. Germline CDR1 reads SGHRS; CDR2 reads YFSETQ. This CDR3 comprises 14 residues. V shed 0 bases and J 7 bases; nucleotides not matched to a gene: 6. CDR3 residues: CASSLAGQDNEAFF. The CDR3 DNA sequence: TGCGCCAGCAGCTTGGCCGGACAGGATAATGAAGCTTTCTTT.

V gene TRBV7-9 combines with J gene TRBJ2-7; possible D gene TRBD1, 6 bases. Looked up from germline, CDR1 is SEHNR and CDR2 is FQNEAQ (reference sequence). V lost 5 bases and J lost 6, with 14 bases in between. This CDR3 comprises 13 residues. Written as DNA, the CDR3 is TGTGCCAGCAGCCTCAAAACAGGGCTCGAGCAGTACTTC. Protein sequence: CASSLKTGLEQYF.

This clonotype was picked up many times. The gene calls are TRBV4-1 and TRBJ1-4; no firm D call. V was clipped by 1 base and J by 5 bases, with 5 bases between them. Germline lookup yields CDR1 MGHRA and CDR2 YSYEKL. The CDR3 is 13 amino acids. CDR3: CASSQGQNEKLFF. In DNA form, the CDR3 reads TGCGCCAGCAGCCAAGGACAAAATGAAAAACTGTTTTTT.

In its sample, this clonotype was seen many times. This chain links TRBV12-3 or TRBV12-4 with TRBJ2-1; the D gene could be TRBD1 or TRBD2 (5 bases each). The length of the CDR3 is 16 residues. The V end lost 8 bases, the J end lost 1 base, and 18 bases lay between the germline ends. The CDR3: CASLFWGSRSYNEQFF. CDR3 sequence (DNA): TGTGCCAGCCTATTCTGGGGGTCCAGATCCTACAATGAGCAGTTCTTC.

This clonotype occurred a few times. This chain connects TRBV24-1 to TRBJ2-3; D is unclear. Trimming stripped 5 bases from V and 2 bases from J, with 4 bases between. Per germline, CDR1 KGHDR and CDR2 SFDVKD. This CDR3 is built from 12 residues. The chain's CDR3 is CATSGDTDTQYF. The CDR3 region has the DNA TGTGCCACCAGTGGCGACACAGATACGCAGTATTTT.

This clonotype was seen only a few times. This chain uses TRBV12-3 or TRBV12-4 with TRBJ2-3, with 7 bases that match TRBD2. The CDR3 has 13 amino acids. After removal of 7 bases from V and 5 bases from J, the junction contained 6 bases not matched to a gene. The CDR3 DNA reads TGTGCCAGCAACCTTCGGGGGGTAGATACGCAGTATTTT. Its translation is CASNLRGVDTQYF.

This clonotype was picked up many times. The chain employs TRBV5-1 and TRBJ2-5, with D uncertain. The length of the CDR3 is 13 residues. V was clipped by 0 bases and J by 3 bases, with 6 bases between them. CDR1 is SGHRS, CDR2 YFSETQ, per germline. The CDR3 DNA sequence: TGCGCCAGCAGCTTGGACAGTGAAGAGACCCAGTACTTC. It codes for CASSLDSEETQYF.

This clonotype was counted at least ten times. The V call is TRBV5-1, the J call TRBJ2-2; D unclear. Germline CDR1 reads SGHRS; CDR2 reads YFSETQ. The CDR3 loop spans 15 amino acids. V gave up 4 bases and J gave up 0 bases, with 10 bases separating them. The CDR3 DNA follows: TGCGCCAGCAGCCCGTTTGCCGCGAACACCGGGGAGCTGTTTTTT. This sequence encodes CASSPFAANTGELFF.

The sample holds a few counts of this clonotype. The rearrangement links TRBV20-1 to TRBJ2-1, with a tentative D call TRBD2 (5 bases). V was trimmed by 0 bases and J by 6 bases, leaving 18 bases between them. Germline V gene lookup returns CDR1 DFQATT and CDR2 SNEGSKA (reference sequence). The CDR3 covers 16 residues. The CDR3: CSARDFRVLRANEQFF. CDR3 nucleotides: TGCAGTGCTAGAGATTTTAGGGTATTGAGGGCCAATGAGCAGTTCTTC.

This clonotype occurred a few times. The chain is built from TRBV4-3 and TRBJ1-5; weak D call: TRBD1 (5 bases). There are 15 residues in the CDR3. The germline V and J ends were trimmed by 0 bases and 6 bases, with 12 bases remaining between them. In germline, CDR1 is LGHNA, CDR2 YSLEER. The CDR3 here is CASSQDSRGTQPQHF. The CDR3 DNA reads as TGCGCCAGCAGCCAAGATTCGCGAGGGACTCAGCCCCAGCATTTT.

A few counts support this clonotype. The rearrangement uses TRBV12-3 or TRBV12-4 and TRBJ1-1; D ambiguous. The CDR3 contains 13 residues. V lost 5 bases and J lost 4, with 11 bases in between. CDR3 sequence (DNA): TGTGCCAGCAGTGGGGTGGTGGGCACTGAAGCTTTCTTT. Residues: CASSGVVGTEAFF.

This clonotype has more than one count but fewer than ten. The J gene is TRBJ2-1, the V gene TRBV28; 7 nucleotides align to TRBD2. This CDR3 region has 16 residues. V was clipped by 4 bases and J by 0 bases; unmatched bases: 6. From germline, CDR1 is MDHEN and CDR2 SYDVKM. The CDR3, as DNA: TGTGCCAGCAGTTCCGTTTGGGGGGGCTCCTACAATGAGCAGTTCTTC. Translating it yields CASSSVWGGSYNEQFF.

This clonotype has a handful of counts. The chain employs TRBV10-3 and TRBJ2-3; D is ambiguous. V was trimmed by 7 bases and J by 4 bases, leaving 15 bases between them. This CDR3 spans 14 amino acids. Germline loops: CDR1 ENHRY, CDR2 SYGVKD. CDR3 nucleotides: TGTGCCATCAAAGGGCCGGCCCTGCCAGATACGCAGTATTTT. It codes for CAIKGPALPDTQYF.

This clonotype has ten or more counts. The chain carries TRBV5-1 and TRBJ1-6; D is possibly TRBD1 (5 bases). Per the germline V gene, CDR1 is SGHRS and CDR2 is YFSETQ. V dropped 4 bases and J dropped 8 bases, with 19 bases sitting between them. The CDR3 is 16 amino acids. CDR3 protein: CASSLLGRGLYSPLHF. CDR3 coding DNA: TGCGCCAGCAGCCTGCTGGGACGAGGACTTTATTCACCCCTCCACTTT.

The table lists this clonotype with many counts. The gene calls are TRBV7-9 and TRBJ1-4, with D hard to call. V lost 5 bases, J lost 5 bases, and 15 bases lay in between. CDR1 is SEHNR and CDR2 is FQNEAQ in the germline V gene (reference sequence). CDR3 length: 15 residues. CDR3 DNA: TGTGCCAGCAGCCCGAATGGCCCGGGAAATGAAAAACTGTTTTTT. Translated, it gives CASSPNGPGNEKLFF.

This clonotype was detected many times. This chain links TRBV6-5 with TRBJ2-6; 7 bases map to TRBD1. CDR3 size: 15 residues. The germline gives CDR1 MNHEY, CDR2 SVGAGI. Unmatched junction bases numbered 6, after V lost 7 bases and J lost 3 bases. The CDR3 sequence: CASTRQGFGANVLTF. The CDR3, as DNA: TGTGCCAGCACCAGACAGGGTTTTGGGGCCAACGTCCTGACTTTC.

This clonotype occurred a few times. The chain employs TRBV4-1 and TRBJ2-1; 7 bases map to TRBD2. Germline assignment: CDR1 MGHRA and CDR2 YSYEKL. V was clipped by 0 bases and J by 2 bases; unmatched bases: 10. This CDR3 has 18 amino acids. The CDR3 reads CASSQDGAREGPYNEQFF. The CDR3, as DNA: TGCGCCAGCAGCCAAGATGGCGCAAGGGAGGGGCCCTACAATGAGCAGTTCTTC.

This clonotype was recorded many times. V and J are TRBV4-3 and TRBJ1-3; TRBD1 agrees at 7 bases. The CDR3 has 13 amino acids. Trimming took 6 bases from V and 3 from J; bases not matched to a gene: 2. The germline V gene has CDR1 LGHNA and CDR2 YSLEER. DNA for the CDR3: TGCGCCAGCAGAAGGGACAGTGGAAACACCATATATTTT. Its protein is CASRRDSGNTIYF.